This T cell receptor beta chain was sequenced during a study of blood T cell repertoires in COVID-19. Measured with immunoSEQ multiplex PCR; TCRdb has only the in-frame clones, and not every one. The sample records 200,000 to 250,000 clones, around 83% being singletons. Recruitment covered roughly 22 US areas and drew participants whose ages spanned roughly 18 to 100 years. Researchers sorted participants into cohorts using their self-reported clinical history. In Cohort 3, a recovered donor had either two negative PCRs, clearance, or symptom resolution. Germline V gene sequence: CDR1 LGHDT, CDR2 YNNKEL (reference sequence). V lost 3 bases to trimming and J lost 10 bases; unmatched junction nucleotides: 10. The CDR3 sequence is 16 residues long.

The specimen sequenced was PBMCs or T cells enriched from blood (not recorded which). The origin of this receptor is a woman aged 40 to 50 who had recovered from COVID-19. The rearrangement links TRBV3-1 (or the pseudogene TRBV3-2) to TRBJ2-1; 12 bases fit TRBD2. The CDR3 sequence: CASSHSVLAGGGEQFF. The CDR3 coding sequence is TGTGCCAGCAGCCACAGCGTACTAGCGGGAGGAGGAGAGCAGTTCTTC.